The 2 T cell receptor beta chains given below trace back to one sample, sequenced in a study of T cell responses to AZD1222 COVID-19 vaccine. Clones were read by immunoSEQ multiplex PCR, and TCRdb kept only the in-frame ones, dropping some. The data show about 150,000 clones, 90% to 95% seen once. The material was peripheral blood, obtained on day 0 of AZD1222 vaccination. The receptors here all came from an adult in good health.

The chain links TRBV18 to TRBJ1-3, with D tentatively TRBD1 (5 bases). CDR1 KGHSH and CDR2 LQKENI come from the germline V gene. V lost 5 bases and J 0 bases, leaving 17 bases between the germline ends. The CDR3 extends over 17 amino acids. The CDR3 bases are TGTGCCAGCTCAGAACTGCGGGGCCCGAGCTCTGGAAACACCATATATTTT. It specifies CASSELRGPSSGNTIYF.

The CDR3, as DNA: TGTGCCAGTGCCCGGGGGCGGTATGAAAAACTGTTTTTT. The encoded protein is CASARGRYEKLFF. The V call is TRBV12-3 or TRBV12-4, the J call TRBJ1-4; D might be TRBD1 (6 bases). The CDR3 is made up of 13 amino acids. V lost 9 bases to trimming and J lost 6 bases, with 14 bases between them.